A single sample is the source of the 16 T cell receptor beta chains below, sequenced in a study of memory CD4+ T cells and cytomegalovirus serostatus. Single viable CD3+CD4+CD8-CD45RO+ cells were sorted as the memory CD4+ T cells. TCRdb keeps only in-frame clones here, not all; method: immunoSEQ multiplex PCR. Here the sample spans tens of thousands of clones, around 74% being singletons. The sample taken for sequencing was memory CD4+ T cells from blood. The receptors originated from an adult in good health and CMV-seronegative. Some clones in this sample may be carry-over from other donors' samples.

The rearrangement joins TRBV19 to TRBJ1-5, with 8 bases lining up with TRBD1. Germline CDR1 reads LNHDA; CDR2 reads SQIVND (reference sequence). CDR3 length equals 15 residues. Trimming cost V 3 bases and J 6 bases; bases outside gene matches: 7. CDR3 in DNA: TGTGCCAGTAGTATGGTGCGCAGGGGGCCTCAGCCCCAGCATTTT. Encoded protein: CASSMVRRGPQPQHF.

The rearrangement joins TRBV5-1 to TRBJ2-7, with 7 positions matching TRBD1. Per the germline V gene, CDR1 is SGHRS and CDR2 is YFSETQ. Unmatched junction bases numbered 14, after V lost 4 bases and J lost 7 bases. The CDR3 spans 15 residues. The CDR3 is CASSVSGQPYEEQYF. DNA for the CDR3: TGCGCCAGCAGCGTCTCGGGACAGCCCTACGAAGAGCAGTACTTC.

This clone was seen more than once but under ten times. The V gene is TRBV30, the J gene TRBJ1-1; weak D call: TRBD1 (6 bases). The CDR3 has 13 amino acids. Germline V gene lookup returns CDR1 GTSNPN and CDR2 SVGIG (reference sequence). The V end was cut by 0 bases, the J end by 10 bases, with 15 bases between. The chain's CDR3 is CAWSVIGQGRAFF. DNA for the CDR3: TGTGCCTGGAGTGTAATCGGGCAGGGGAGAGCTTTCTTT.

The genes are TRBV6-9 and TRBJ2-1; perhaps TRBD1 as D (5 bases). Germline CDR1 MNHGY, CDR2 SVAAGI. The CDR3 consists of 11 residues. The germline V and J ends were trimmed by 5 bases and 12 bases, with 11 bases remaining between them. The CDR3: CASSQGRGQFF. For the CDR3, the DNA is TGTGCCAGCAGTCAGGGTAGGGGGCAGTTCTTC.

The table lists this clone with a count of one. This rearrangement joins TRBV30 to TRBJ2-7; 7 bases line up with TRBD1. The CDR3 has 12 amino acids. Germline V CDR1 and CDR2: GTSNPN, SVGIG (reference sequence). J gave up 3 bases and V 6 bases, and 5 bases lay outside the gene matches. Written as DNA, the CDR3 is TGTGCCTGTTTGGGACAGAACTACGAGCAGTACTTC. This translates into CACLGQNYEQYF.

The chain uses TRBV29-1 and TRBJ2-5; D is possibly TRBD1 or TRBD2 (5 bases each). Germline CDR1 reads SQVTM; CDR2 reads ANQGSEA. Trimming removed 8 bases at V and 2 bases at J, with 15 bases between. CDR3 length equals 13 residues. The CDR3 reads CSFSGRTQETQYF. The CDR3 bases are TGCAGCTTCTCGGGGCGGACACAAGAGACCCAGTACTTC.

This chain uses TRBV7-2 with TRBJ2-7; TRBD2 matches at 7 bases. CDR1 SGHTA and CDR2 FQGNSA come from the germline V gene. V was pared by 1 base and J by 0 bases, with 6 bases of the junction left unmatched. CDR3 size: 16 residues. CDR3 sequence reads: CASSLVWGGSSYEQYF. In DNA form, the CDR3 reads TGTGCCAGCAGCTTAGTTTGGGGGGGAAGCTCCTACGAGCAGTACTTC.

The chain carries TRBV6-1 and TRBJ2-5, with no clear D. V was pared by 7 bases and J by 5 bases, with 11 bases between. The CDR3 is made up of 12 amino acids. Germline values: CDR1 MNHNS, CDR2 SASEGT. The CDR3 here is CASKNSVETQYF. The CDR3, as DNA: TGTGCCAGCAAAAACAGCGTGGAGACCCAGTACTTC.

The CDR3 nucleotides are TGTGCCTGGAACATAGGGGACTATGGCTACACCTTC. Its protein product is CAWNIGDYGYTF. J is TRBJ1-2 and V is TRBV30; TRBD1 is a possible D gene (5 bases). CDR1 is GTSNPN and CDR2 is SVGIG in the germline V gene (reference sequence). The CDR3 sequence is 12 residues long. The V gene lost 4 bases and the J gene lost 3 bases, with 9 bases spanning the gap.

The genes are TRBV29-1 and TRBJ1-1, with a weak D call TRBD1 (5 bases). This CDR3 contains 14 residues. Germline V gene lookup returns CDR1 SQVTM and CDR2 ANQGSEA. Trimming pared 0 bases from V and 5 bases from J, leaving 13 bases between. CDR3 bases: TGCAGCGTTGAAGATGCAGGGCGAGGGACTGAAGCTTTCTTT. Its translation: CSVEDAGRGTEAFF.

The chain is built from TRBV18 and TRBJ2-2; D is perhaps TRBD1 or TRBD2 (5 bases each). Germline V gives CDR1 KGHSH, CDR2 LQKENI. V was shortened by 5 bases and J by 5 bases, with 30 bases between the two germline ends. The CDR3 runs to 20 residues. CDR3 in DNA: TGTGCCAGCTCAAACCCCGGGGACCTCGAATACAGATCATGGACCGGGGAGCTGTTTTTT. This codes for CASSNPGDLEYRSWTGELFF.

The gene calls are TRBV30 and TRBJ2-5; D not resolved. This CDR3 region has 13 residues. The V gene's germline CDR1 is GTSNPN and CDR2 SVGIG (reference sequence). V gave up 2 bases and J gave up 5 bases, with 12 bases separating them. CDR3 bases: TGTGCCTGGAGTAGAGCCTCCGGGGAGACCCAGTACTTC. Residues: CAWSRASGETQYF.

V gene TRBV28 combines with J gene TRBJ1-1; 10 bases are a match to TRBD1. Germline values: CDR1 MDHEN, CDR2 SYDVKM. The CDR3 is made up of 16 amino acids. V lost 4 bases and J lost 4; bases outside the gene matches: 9. The CDR3 sequence is CASSSTGTGVRTEAFF. Written as DNA, the CDR3 is TGTGCCAGCAGTTCAACCGGGACAGGGGTCCGCACTGAAGCTTTCTTT.

V gene TRBV11-2 combines with J gene TRBJ2-7, with D possibly being TRBD1 (5 bases). Germline CDR1 SGHAT, CDR2 FQNNGV. The CDR3 is 12 amino acids. V was trimmed by 5 bases and J by 4 bases, leaving 9 bases between them. The DNA for the CDR3 is TGTGCCAGCAGCAGGACACCATACGAGCAGTACTTC. Amino acid sequence: CASSRTPYEQYF.

This clone was seen a few times. V is TRBV27 and J is TRBJ1-2, with D uncertain. The V end lost 6 bases, the J end lost 4 bases, and 18 bases lay between the germline ends. The CDR3 consists of 15 residues. Germline V CDR1 and CDR2: MNHEY, SMNVEV (reference sequence). The CDR3: CASRTNLGRSYGYTF. The CDR3 DNA is TGTGCCAGCAGAACTAACTTAGGACGGTCCTATGGCTACACCTTC.

The CDR3 is CASSPQTGNNEKLFF. For the CDR3, the DNA is TGTGCCAGCAGCCCGCAGACAGGGAATAATGAAAAACTGTTTTTT. The J gene is TRBJ1-4, the V gene TRBV28; 7 bases fit TRBD1. Germline V lookup: CDR1 MDHEN, CDR2 SYDVKM. There are 15 residues in the CDR3. J gave up 4 bases and V 6 bases, and 8 bases lay outside the gene matches.